The source of this TCR beta chain is a study of T cell clonotyping in hematopoietic cell transplantation. Study-level results: Recipient TCR diversity dropped after transplant; expanded clonotypes rose from day 30 to 180. Graft donor and pretransplant recipient Inverse Simpson Index values predicted broader posttransplant TCR diversity. Few recipient clonotypes overlapped donors; over 95% were de novo at given depth.

V was trimmed by 0 bases and J by 0 bases, leaving 10 bases between them. The germline V gene encodes CDR1 SGDLS and CDR2 YYNGEE. This CDR3 spans 15 amino acids. TCRdb keeps only in-frame clones here, not all; method: immunoSEQ multiplex PCR. The table shows roughly 15,000 clones, with under 90% occurring only once. With respect to this clone: Its antigen remains unknown.

The source is a man between 50 and 59 years old in good health. Some clones in this sample may be carry-over from other donors' samples. The chain has TRBV9 and TRBJ2-7; TRBD2 might be the D (5 bases). Sequenced material: peripheral blood mononuclear cells. The CDR3 DNA sequence: TGTGCCAGCAGCGTAGAGCCGGGAAGCTCCTACGAGCAGTACTTC. Encoded protein: CASSVEPGSSYEQYF.